This is a list of T cell receptor beta chains from one sample in a study of metastatic and nonmetastatic thyroid tumors. Through MiXCR, TCRdb re-clonotyped the PCR reads. The sample includes 40,000 to 50,000 clones, around 10% of them seen just once. The sequencing sample was made of blood. The receptor source for this set is a male donor with papillary thyroid cancer or a benign thyroid nodule (not recorded which). Some clones in this sample may be carry-over from other donors' samples. Each CDR3 is given with its conserved first and last residue. A D gene is named only where the DNA matches it firmly. Rows give clone size only sometimes, using once, few, many, or a class for an expanded clone.

J gene: TRBJ2-1
D gene: TRBD1
clone size: few
V gene: TRBV3-1
CDR3 DNA: TGTGCCAGCAGCCAAGATCTCCAGGGACAGGGGTCCTACAATGAGCAGTTCTTC
CDR3 protein: CASSQDLQGQGSYNEQFF

J gene: TRBJ2-6
D gene: NA
clone size: many
V gene: TRBV19
CDR3 DNA: TGTGCCAGTAGTATCCAGGGAAGCTCTGGGGCCAACGTCCTGACTTTC
CDR3 protein: CASSIQGSSGANVLTF

J gene: TRBJ2-7
D gene: NA
clone size: many
V gene: TRBV20-1
CDR3 DNA: TGCAGTGCCAACTCCGCCCTGGGGGCCTACGAGCAGTACTTC
CDR3 protein: CSANSALGAYEQYF

J gene: TRBJ2-1
D gene: TRBD1
clone size: many
V gene: TRBV6-4
CDR3 DNA: TGTGCCAGCAGCCAACAGGGGGGCAATGAGCAGTTCTTC
CDR3 protein: CASSQQGGNEQFF

J gene: TRBJ2-5
D gene: TRBD2
clone size: many
V gene: TRBV10-3
CDR3 DNA: TGTGCCATCAGTCTAGCGGATCAAGAGACCCAGTACTTC
CDR3 protein: CAISLADQETQYF

J gene: TRBJ1-2
D gene: NA
clone size: few
V gene: TRBV6-2/TRBV6-3
CDR3 DNA: TGTGCCAGCACCAAATATGCGACAGATGAATATGGCTACACCTTC
CDR3 protein: CASTKYATDEYGYTF

J gene: TRBJ2-1
D gene: TRBD2
clone size: few
V gene: TRBV12-3/TRBV12-4
CDR3 DNA: TGTGCCAGCACCGGCCTAGCGGGAGCTTACAATGAGCAGTTCTTC
CDR3 protein: CASTGLAGAYNEQFF

J gene: TRBJ1-2
D gene: TRBD1
clone size: medium-sized
V gene: TRBV28
CDR3 DNA: TGTGCCAGCTCCGAGACAGGGGGACGTTACGGTGGCTACACCTTC
CDR3 protein: CASSETGGRYGGYTF

J gene: TRBJ2-7
D gene: NA
clone size: many
V gene: TRBV7-2
CDR3 DNA: TGTGCCAGCAGCTTCCGGGACTTTGGCTCCTACGAGCAGTACTTC
CDR3 protein: CASSFRDFGSYEQYF

J gene: TRBJ1-5
D gene: NA
clone size: many
V gene: TRBV12-3/TRBV12-4
CDR3 DNA: TGTGCCAGCAGTGTGTGGGGGGATCAGCCCCAGCATTTT
CDR3 protein: CASSVWGDQPQHF

J gene: TRBJ2-1
D gene: TRBD2
clone size: many
V gene: TRBV6-4
CDR3 DNA: TGTGCCAGCAGTGACCGGACTAGCGGTCGGAATGAGCAGTTCTTC
CDR3 protein: CASSDRTSGRNEQFF

J gene: TRBJ1-6
D gene: NA
clone size: few
V gene: TRBV2
CDR3 DNA: TGTGCCAGCAGTTACCCGACGGGGAGGGATTCACCCCTCCACTTT
CDR3 protein: CASSYPTGRDSPLHF

J gene: TRBJ2-2
D gene: TRBD2
clone size: NA
V gene: TRBV7-7
CDR3 DNA: TGTGCTAGCAGCTTAAGGCTAGCGGGAGATGGCGGGGAGCTGTTTTTT
CDR3 protein: CASSLRLAGDGGELFF

J gene: TRBJ2-1
D gene: NA
clone size: many
V gene: TRBV7-2
CDR3 DNA: TGTGCCAGCAGCTGGGGAGGTGGTTCCTACAATGAGCAGTTCTTC
CDR3 protein: CASSWGGGSYNEQFF

J gene: TRBJ2-2
D gene: TRBD2
clone size: many
V gene: TRBV7-2
CDR3 DNA: TGTGCCAGCACCTTGCGGGAGTGGGTGAACGGGGAGCTGTTTTTT
CDR3 protein: CASTLREWVNGELFF

J gene: TRBJ1-5
D gene: NA
clone size: once
V gene: TRBV7-9
CDR3 DNA: TGTGCCAGCAGTTTCCAGGACGGCACTAATCAGCCCCAGCATTTT
CDR3 protein: CASSFQDGTNQPQHF

J gene: TRBJ2-1
D gene: NA
clone size: medium-sized
V gene: TRBV6-1
CDR3 DNA: TGTGCCAGCAGTACACTAAGGTACAATGAGCAGTTCTTC
CDR3 protein: CASSTLRYNEQFF

J gene: TRBJ2-3
D gene: NA
clone size: few
V gene: TRBV4-2
CDR3 DNA: TGCGCCAGCAGCCAAGATCTGGTGCTAGCTGGCACAGATACGCAGTATTTT
CDR3 protein: CASSQDLVLAGTDTQYF